The 29 T cell receptor beta chains presented below share a single source sample, sequenced in a study of identical twins. MiXCR, run by TCRdb on the 5' RACE reads, gives a single entry per CDR3 protein. The sample lists fewer than 550,000 distinct CDR3 sequences, over 12% occurring once. These data were also filed under a second study, of yellow fever vaccine responses in identical twins.

The sequenced sample consisted of CD4+ T cells sorted from blood. The receptors were gathered from a woman younger than 35 in good health.

This clonotype appeared a few times. This rearrangement joins TRBV29-1 to TRBJ2-7; TRBD1 is a possible D gene (6 bases). In germline, CDR1 is SQVTM, CDR2 ANQGSEA. V lost 7 bases and J 6 bases, leaving 19 bases between the germline ends. The CDR3 contains 13 residues. CDR3 sequence reads: CSGQVPATSEQYF. The CDR3, as DNA: TGCAGCGGACAGGTCCCCGCCACCTCCGAGCAGTACTTC.

This chain connects TRBV12-3 or TRBV12-4 to TRBJ2-7, with TRBD1 matching 9 bases. This CDR3 is built from 14 residues. After removal of 6 bases from V and 6 bases from J, the junction contained 9 bases not matched to a gene. In DNA form, the CDR3 reads TGTGCCAGCAGATGGGGACAGGGCTTATTCGAGCAGTACTTC. Its translation: CASRWGQGLFEQYF.

This clonotype was detected only a few times. The chain employs TRBV15 and TRBJ2-1; 8 bases align to TRBD1. Trimming removed 6 bases from V and 1 base from J; junction bases left unmatched: 5. CDR3 length equals 15 residues. In germline, CDR1 is LNHNV, CDR2 YYDKDF (reference sequence). The CDR3 spells CATRPQGGSYNEQFF. The CDR3 DNA reads TGTGCCACCAGACCACAGGGGGGTTCCTACAATGAGCAGTTCTTC.

CDR3 sequence: CSARPGAGLAERNTGELFF. The CDR3 region has the DNA TGCAGTGCTAGACCAGGGGCCGGACTAGCGGAAAGAAACACCGGGGAGCTGTTTTTT. J is TRBJ2-2 and V is TRBV20-1, with TRBD2 matching over 10 bases. Trimming took 2 bases from V and 2 from J; bases not matched to a gene: 14. The CDR3 is 19 residues long. Germline CDR1 and CDR2: DFQATT and SNEGSKA (reference sequence).

V is TRBV27 and J is TRBJ2-6, with D perhaps being TRBD1 or TRBD2 (5 bases each). The V gene's germline CDR1 is MNHEY and CDR2 SMNVEV (reference sequence). The CDR3 runs 20 residues. The V end lost 1 base, the J end lost 1 base, and 20 bases lay between the germline ends. CDR3 in amino acids: CASSLWARGRDLSGANVLTF. The CDR3 region has the DNA TGTGCCAGCAGTTTATGGGCCCGGGGCAGGGATCTTTCTGGGGCCAACGTCCTGACTTTC.

This clonotype appeared a single time. V and J are TRBV4-1 and TRBJ2-1; 8 nucleotides match TRBD2. The germline V gene has CDR1 MGHRA and CDR2 YSYEKL. The J segment lost 16 bases and the V segment lost 0 bases, leaving 8 bases of the junction unmatched. There are 13 residues in the CDR3. DNA of the CDR3: TGCGCCAGCAGCCAAGATTTCGCGGGGGGTGATTTCTTC. Translating gives CASSQDFAGGDFF.

Only a few counts were recorded for this clonotype. The rearrangement links TRBV9 to TRBJ2-6; 12 nucleotides agree with TRBD1. With 4 bases clipped from V and 2 bases from J, the junction kept 7 bases outside the gene matches. The CDR3 is 18 residues long. Germline lookup yields CDR1 SGDLS and CDR2 YYNGEE. The CDR3 sequence: CASSPGTGGSTGANVLTF. The CDR3 nucleotides are TGTGCCAGCAGCCCGGGGACAGGGGGCAGTACTGGGGCCAACGTCCTGACTTTC.

There are many counts of this clonotype. The V call is TRBV12-3 or TRBV12-4, the J call TRBJ1-5, with 8 bases aligning to TRBD1. J was trimmed by 5 bases and V by 2 bases; bases with no gene match: 5. The CDR3 length is 15 residues. This CDR3 reads CASSLSGRGHQPQHF. The CDR3 bases are TGTGCCAGCAGTTTATCGGGCAGGGGGCATCAGCCCCAGCATTTT.

This clonotype came up a few times. The CDR3 sequence is CASSYRGGTGELFF. CDR3 nucleotide sequence: TGTGCCAGCAGCTATAGAGGAGGAACCGGGGAGCTGTTTTTT. The chain carries TRBV5-5 and TRBJ2-2; the D gene is possibly TRBD2 (5 bases). The germline V gene encodes CDR1 SGHKS and CDR2 YYEKEE (reference sequence). There are 14 residues in the CDR3. V was shortened by 3 bases and J by 5 bases, with 11 bases between the two germline ends.

This clonotype was detected only a few times. The chain combines TRBV29-1 with TRBJ2-1, with D hard to call. This CDR3 is 14 amino acids long. Trimming stripped 2 bases from V and 8 bases from J, with 16 bases between. Germline V CDR1 and CDR2: SQVTM, ANQGSEA. CDR3 loop: CSVERTRGIYEQFF. Here the CDR3 DNA reads TGCAGCGTTGAACGTACGCGAGGTATCTATGAGCAGTTCTTC.

This clonotype showed up just a few times. CDR3 sequence: CASSPTGSYEQYV. The DNA of the CDR3 is TGTGCCAGCAGCCCAACAGGCTCCTACGAGCAGTACGTC. The chain recombines TRBV3-1 with TRBJ2-7; D possibly corresponds to TRBD1 (5 bases). Trimming removed 4 bases at V and 0 bases at J, with 7 bases between. Germline V lookup: CDR1 LGHDT, CDR2 YNNKEL (reference sequence). The CDR3 runs 13 residues.

The J gene is TRBJ2-7, the V gene TRBV18; TRBD2 agrees at 9 bases. This CDR3 is 15 amino acids long. V gave up 3 bases and J gave up 3 bases; unmatched junction bases: 6. The germline V gene encodes CDR1 KGHSH and CDR2 LQKENI. The CDR3 sequence is CASSPGTSNNYEQYF. The DNA of the CDR3 is TGTGCCAGCTCACCCGGGACTAGCAACAACTACGAGCAGTACTTC.

This chain uses TRBV12-3 or TRBV12-4 with TRBJ1-4; TRBD1 aligns across 7 bases. CDR3 size: 15 residues. The V gene end was trimmed by 5 bases and the J gene end by 4 bases; junction bases not matched to a gene: 7. The CDR3 DNA sequence: TGTGCCAGCAGTCGGTCGGGACAGAATAATGAAAAACTGTTTTTT. Its translation is CASSRSGQNNEKLFF.

The V gene is TRBV2, the J gene TRBJ2-1; TRBD2 agrees at 8 bases. Germline CDR1 SNHLY, CDR2 FYNNEI. Trimming at V came to 5 bases and at J to 4 bases, leaving 10 bases not matched to a gene. There are 16 residues in the CDR3. In nucleotides, the CDR3 is TGTGCCAGCAGTCCTAGGGTAGCGGGGATATACAATGAGCAGTTCTTC. Its protein product is CASSPRVAGIYNEQFF.

This clonotype has a handful of counts. V usage is TRBV6-5 and J usage is TRBJ2-1, with 8 bases identical to TRBD2. The germline V gene encodes CDR1 MNHEY and CDR2 SVGAGI. The CDR3 runs to 14 residues. Germline trimming cut 2 bases from V and 9 bases from J; bases unmatched to any gene: 6. CDR3 sequence (DNA): TGTGCCAGCAGTTACGGGACTAGGGCCACTGAGCAGTTCTTC. Its translation: CASSYGTRATEQFF.

This clonotype has at least ten counts. The chain is built from TRBV5-5 and TRBJ1-5; D is perhaps TRBD1 (5 bases). The V end was cut by 0 bases, the J end by 5 bases, with 6 bases between. The length of the CDR3 is 13 residues. Per the germline V gene, CDR1 is SGHKS and CDR2 is YYEKEE (reference sequence). The CDR3 region is CASSLVGDQPQHF. CDR3 DNA sequence: TGTGCCAGCAGCTTGGTAGGGGATCAGCCCCAGCATTTT.

In its sample, this clonotype was seen a few times. This rearrangement joins TRBV11-3 to TRBJ2-1, with 10 bases fitting TRBD2. This CDR3 is built from 15 residues. V shed 5 bases, J shed 4 bases, and the junction held 5 bases outside the gene matches. Germline CDR1 and CDR2: SGHNT and YENEEA. CDR3 protein: CASSTLAGVYNEQFF. CDR3 nucleotides: TGTGCCAGCAGCACCCTAGCGGGAGTTTACAATGAGCAGTTCTTC. Variable domain in full (rest from reference TRBV11-3 and TRBJ2-1): EAGVVQSPRYKIIEKKQPVAFWCNPISGHNTLYWYLQNLGQGPELLIRYENEEAVDDSQLPKDRFSAERLKGVDSTLKIQPAELGDSAVYLCASSTLAGVYNEQFFGPGTRLTVL.

DNA of the CDR3: TGTGCCAGCTCACCATTTGAGGGGGATAATTCACCCCTCCACTTT. As protein: CASSPFEGDNSPLHF. The V and J genes are TRBV18 and TRBJ1-6; D is possibly TRBD1 (6 bases). In germline, CDR1 is KGHSH, CDR2 LQKENI. Trimming removed 2 bases from V and 5 bases from J, with 10 bases in between. The CDR3 covers 15 residues.

This clonotype was counted between two and nine times. This chain links TRBV5-6 with TRBJ2-3; TRBD1 matches 11 bases. Germline CDR1 is SGHDT and CDR2 is YYEEEE. J was trimmed by 4 bases and V by 6 bases; bases with no gene match: 7. CDR3 size: 15 residues. The CDR3 here is CASNLPGQGADTQYF. CDR3 DNA: TGTGCCAGCAACCTACCGGGACAGGGGGCAGATACGCAGTATTTT.

This chain uses TRBV11-1 with TRBJ2-7; D tentatively fits TRBD1 or TRBD2 (5 bases each). Germline V lookup: CDR1 SGHAT, CDR2 FQDESV (reference sequence). The V end was cut by 3 bases, the J end by 0 bases, with 21 bases between. The CDR3 consists of 18 residues. The CDR3 DNA sequence: TGTGCCAGCAGCTTCGGTCCGTCTGGTTCGGGGCCCTCCTACGAGCAGTACTTC. This encodes CASSFGPSGSGPSYEQYF.

In this sample, this clonotype turned up many times. V is TRBV12-3 or TRBV12-4 and J is TRBJ2-5, with 13 bases matching TRBD2. Losses at the gene ends were 1 base for V and 5 bases for J; bases not matched to a gene: 7. The CDR3 consists of 17 residues. CDR3 sequence: CASSLGTSGRADETQYF. CDR3 in DNA: TGTGCCAGCAGTTTAGGAACTAGCGGGAGGGCGGACGAGACCCAGTACTTC.

CDR3 sequence reads: CSASDGQPKQFF. The DNA for the CDR3 is TGCAGTGCTAGCGATGGGCAGCCCAAGCAGTTCTTC. This chain joins TRBV20-1 and TRBJ2-1; unclear D gene. The CDR3 consists of 12 residues. V was pared by 3 bases and J by 11 bases, with 14 bases between. Germline CDR1 and CDR2: DFQATT and SNEGSKA (reference sequence).

The chain joins TRBV29-1 to TRBJ2-7, with 7 bases lining up with TRBD2. The CDR3 contains 12 residues. Trimming took 7 bases from V and 2 from J; bases not matched to a gene: 5. CDR1 is SQVTM, CDR2 ANQGSEA, per germline. For the CDR3, the DNA is TGCAGCGCTGGGGGGGGACCCTACGAGCAGTACTTC. Amino acid sequence: CSAGGGPYEQYF.

The sample holds a few counts of this clonotype. The chain combines TRBV3-1 with TRBJ1-2, with D tentatively TRBD1 (6 bases). Trimming shortened V by 0 bases and J by 4 bases, and 9 bases separated the two germline ends. This CDR3 has 14 amino acids. Germline V gives CDR1 LGHDT, CDR2 YNNKEL (reference sequence). The chain's CDR3 is CASSQDGGGYGYTF. Written as DNA, the CDR3 is TGTGCCAGCAGCCAAGACGGAGGGGGCTATGGCTACACCTTC.

This clonotype was detected a few times. V gene TRBV10-2 combines with J gene TRBJ1-3; D might be TRBD1 (5 bases). Looked up from germline, CDR1 is WSHSY and CDR2 is SAAADI. This CDR3 is 17 amino acids long. Trimming pared 0 bases from V and 0 bases from J, leaving 12 bases between. The CDR3 region is CASSESKGRLSGNTIYF. CDR3 sequence (DNA): TGCGCCAGCAGTGAGTCGAAGGGGCGTCTCTCTGGAAACACCATATATTTT.

This clonotype was observed a few times. The gene calls are TRBV28 and TRBJ2-3, with 8 bases matching TRBD1. Looked up from germline, CDR1 is MDHEN and CDR2 is SYDVKM. The length of the CDR3 is 13 residues. V lost 8 bases and J lost 3; bases outside the gene matches: 4. The CDR3, as DNA: TGTGCCAGCGTGACAGGGGTTACAGATACGCAGTATTTT. Protein: CASVTGVTDTQYF.

The chain carries TRBV5-1 and TRBJ1-1, with 7 bases matching TRBD1. The CDR3 covers 13 residues. Germline V CDR1 and CDR2: SGHRS, YFSETQ. The V segment lost 1 base and the J segment 7 bases; nucleotides outside the gene matches: 4. CDR3 protein: CASSLTGESEAFF. The CDR3 nucleotides are TGCGCCAGCAGCTTGACAGGGGAAAGTGAAGCTTTCTTT.

This sequence joins TRBV7-2 and TRBJ2-1, with no clear D. This CDR3 has 13 amino acids. The ends were cut back, 4 bases at V and 6 bases at J, with 10 bases in the middle. Germline-derived CDR1 and CDR2 are SGHTA and FQGNSA. DNA for the CDR3: TGTGCCAGCAGCTCGCAGCTAAGCAATGAGCAGTTCTTC. Translation gives CASSSQLSNEQFF.

V is TRBV19 and J is TRBJ1-1; possibly TRBD1 for D (5 bases). The V gene's germline CDR1 is LNHDA and CDR2 SQIVND (reference sequence). The CDR3 length is 15 residues. Trimming shortened V by 2 bases and J by 1 base, and 11 bases separated the two germline ends. CDR3 protein: CASSIRDPSNTEAFF. CDR3 in DNA: TGTGCCAGTAGTATAAGGGACCCTTCGAACACTGAAGCTTTCTTT.